These 10 T cell receptor beta chains were all obtained from the same sample, sequenced in a study of blood T cell repertoires in COVID-19. TCRdb's table, derived via immunoSEQ multiplex PCR, lists solely in-frame clones and lacks some. The table shows over 250,000 clones, with approximately 86% occurring only once. Sequenced: peripheral blood. These receptors all come from a woman in her seventies with COVID-19, enrolled during active disease.

The J gene is TRBJ2-3, the V gene TRBV7-3, with D perhaps TRBD2 (5 bases). Between the trimmed V and J ends, which lost 5 bases and 4 bases, there was a span of 13 bases. Per germline, CDR1 SGHTA and CDR2 FQGTGA. The CDR3 sequence is 14 residues long. The CDR3 sequence is CASSQRASPDTQYF. CDR3 sequence (DNA): TGTGCCAGCAGCCAAAGGGCTAGCCCAGATACGCAGTATTTT.

This rearrangement joins TRBV5-1 to TRBJ2-5; the D gene is possibly TRBD2 (6 bases). The ends were cut back, 4 bases at V and 1 base at J, with 17 bases in the middle. Germline assignment: CDR1 SGHRS and CDR2 YFSETQ. This CDR3 has 16 amino acids. CDR3 bases: TGCGCCAGCAGCCCGGCCCGGGGTAGCGGCCAAGAGACCCAGTACTTC. Amino acids: CASSPARGSGQETQYF.

This chain uses TRBV27 with TRBJ2-7, with TRBD2 as a possible D gene (5 bases). Germline V CDR1 and CDR2: MNHEY, SMNVEV (reference sequence). CDR3 length equals 13 residues. V was cut by 5 bases and J by 7 bases, with 15 bases left in between. The CDR3 is CASSINLAREQYF. The CDR3 coding sequence is TGTGCCAGCAGTATAAACCTAGCTCGAGAGCAGTACTTC.

The V call is TRBV28, the J call TRBJ1-1; D gene uncertain. V lost 6 bases and J 4 bases, leaving 6 bases between the germline ends. The CDR3 runs to 11 residues. Per germline, CDR1 MDHEN and CDR2 SYDVKM. CDR3 amino acids: CASRWSTEAFF. Written as DNA, the CDR3 is TGTGCCAGCAGATGGAGCACTGAAGCTTTCTTT.

This chain joins TRBV7-2 and TRBJ2-1; TRBD2 matches at 11 bases. V lost 3 bases and J lost 6; bases outside the gene matches: 7. This CDR3 comprises 16 residues. CDR1 and CDR2 from the germline V gene are SGHTA and FQGNSA. CDR3 region: CASSFDSGGAGNEQFF. The CDR3 coding sequence is TGTGCCAGCAGCTTCGATAGCGGGGGGGCCGGCAATGAGCAGTTCTTC.

The rearrangement joins TRBV5-4 to TRBJ2-1, with 7 bases matching TRBD2. The CDR3 spans 17 residues. Germline CDR1 SGHNT, CDR2 YYREEE (reference sequence). The V gene end was trimmed by 0 bases and the J gene end by 6 bases; junction bases not matched to a gene: 12. CDR3 in DNA: TGTGCCAGCAGCTTGGTTGATGGGTCTAGCGGCCTCAATGAGCAGTTCTTC. Translating gives CASSLVDGSSGLNEQFF.

The J gene is TRBJ2-7, the V gene TRBV28, with 10 bases lining up with TRBD2. This CDR3 is built from 13 residues. Germline CDR1 reads MDHEN; CDR2 reads SYDVKM. V was pared by 5 bases and J by 9 bases, with 7 bases of the junction left unmatched. The CDR3 DNA sequence: TGTGCCAGCAGTAGCGGGGGGGCCGTCTTGCAGTACTTC. As protein: CASSSGGAVLQYF.

The rearrangement links TRBV5-4 to TRBJ1-4; perhaps TRBD1 as D (6 bases). Trimming removed 2 bases at V and 8 bases at J, with 13 bases between. The CDR3 covers 14 residues. Germline loops: CDR1 SGHNT, CDR2 YYREEE (reference sequence). In DNA form, the CDR3 reads TGTGCCAGCAGCTTTAAAGGGGGGGGAGAAAAACTGTTTTTT. Translated, it gives CASSFKGGGEKLFF.

This clone has a handful of counts. The chain recombines TRBV21-1 with TRBJ1-3; no check of the table's D call, TRBD1, against the DNA was made. TRBV21-1 has pseudogene status. The CDR3 is made up of 14 amino acids. CDR3: CASSKAQGGNTIYF. The CDR3 bases are TGTGCCAGCAGCAAAGCGCAGGGTGGAAACACCATATATTTT.

The genes are TRBV10-3 and TRBJ1-1; 7 bases are a match to TRBD1. V shed 6 bases and J 1 base; nucleotides not matched to a gene: 8. Germline-derived CDR1 and CDR2 are ENHRY and SYGVKD. The CDR3 is made up of 15 amino acids. The DNA for the CDR3 is TGTGCCATCAGGGGACTCCGGGACAGGAACACTGAAGCTTTCTTT. It translates to CAIRGLRDRNTEAFF.